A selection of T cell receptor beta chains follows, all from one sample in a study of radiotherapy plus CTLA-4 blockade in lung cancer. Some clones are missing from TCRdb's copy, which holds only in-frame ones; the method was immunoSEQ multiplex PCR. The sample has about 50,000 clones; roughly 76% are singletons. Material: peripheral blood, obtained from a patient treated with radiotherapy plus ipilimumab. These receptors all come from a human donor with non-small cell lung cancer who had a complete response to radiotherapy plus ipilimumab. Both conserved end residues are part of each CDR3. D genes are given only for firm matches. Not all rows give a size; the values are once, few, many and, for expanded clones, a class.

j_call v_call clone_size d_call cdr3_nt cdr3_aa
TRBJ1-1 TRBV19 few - TGTGCCAGTAGCAATACAGCGGGGTTTGAAGCTTTCTTT CASSNTAGFEAFF
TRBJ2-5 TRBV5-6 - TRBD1 TGTGCCAGCAGCGCGGGGACAGGGGTAAAGACCCAGTACTTC CASSAGTGVKTQYF
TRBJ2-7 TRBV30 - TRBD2 TGTGCCTGGAGCGCTAGCGGCGGGTACGAGCAGTACTTC CAWSASGGYEQYF
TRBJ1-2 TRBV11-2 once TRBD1 TGTGCCAGCAGACATAGGGGACAGGATGGCTATGGCTACACCTTC CASRHRGQDGYGYTF
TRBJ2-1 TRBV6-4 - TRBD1 TGTGCCAGCAGTGAGGGGGACAGACTTTACAATGAGCAGTTCTTC CASSEGDRLYNEQFF
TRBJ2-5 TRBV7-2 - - TGTGCCAGCAGCCTCGCAGGGGTCCGAGAGACCCAGTACTTC CASSLAGVRETQYF
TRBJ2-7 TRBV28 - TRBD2 TGTGCCACCATGACTAGCGGGTCTACTTTCGGGCAGTACTTC CATMTSGSTFGQYF
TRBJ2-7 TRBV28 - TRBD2 TGTGCCAGCAGTTTATTTACTAGCGGAGACTACGAGCAGTACTTC CASSLFTSGDYEQYF
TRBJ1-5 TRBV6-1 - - TGTGCCAGCAGTGAAGCGAGCGCAGGGCCGAGCAATCAGCCCCAGCATTTT CASSEASAGPSNQPQHF
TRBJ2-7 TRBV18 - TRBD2 TGTGCCAGCTCACCGGAAAATAGCGGGTTCTACGAGCAGTACTTC CASSPENSGFYEQYF
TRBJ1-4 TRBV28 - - TGTGCCAGCAGGTCGCGGGGGGCGAATGAAAAACTGTTTTTT CASRSRGANEKLFF
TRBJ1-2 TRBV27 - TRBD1 TGTGCCAGCAGTAGGGCGGGCGACAGGGGGCATGGCTACACCTTC CASSRAGDRGHGYTF
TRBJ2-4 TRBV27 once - TGTGCCAGCAGTGCGGCCAGAATGCAACACAAAAACATTCAGTACTTC CASSAARMQHKNIQYF
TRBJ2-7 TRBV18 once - TGTGCCAGCTCATCTACTTCAGGACTATACGAGCAGTACTTC CASSSTSGLYEQYF
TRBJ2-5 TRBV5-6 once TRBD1 TGTGCCAGCAGCACCCGGGACAGGGGGCAAGAGACCCAGTACTTC CASSTRDRGQETQYF
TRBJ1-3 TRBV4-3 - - TGCGCCAGCAGCCAATCCGCCAGGGGCTCTGGAAACACCATATATTTT CASSQSARGSGNTIYF
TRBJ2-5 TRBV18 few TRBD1 TGTGCCAGCTCACCCTCCGACAGGGGGCTTTTCCAGTACTTC CASSPSDRGLFQYF
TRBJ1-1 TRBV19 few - TGTGCCAGTAGTATAGGGGAGATGAACACTGAAGCTTTCTTT CASSIGEMNTEAFF
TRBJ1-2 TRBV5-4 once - TGTGCCAGCAGCTTGGCCTGGGGGGGTTCTAACTATGGCTACACCTTC CASSLAWGGSNYGYTF
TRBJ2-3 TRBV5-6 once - TGTGCCAGCAGCGTCAGGACAGTATCTAGCACAGATACGCAGTATTTT CASSVRTVSSTDTQYF
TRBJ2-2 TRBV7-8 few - TGTGCCAGCAGCTTAGCCCGGAGGAGGGCCACCGGGGAGCTGTTTTTT CASSLARRRATGELFF
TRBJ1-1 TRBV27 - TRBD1 TGTGCCAGCAGTTCGGACAGGGGGCCGAACACTGAAGCTTTCTTT CASSSDRGPNTEAFF
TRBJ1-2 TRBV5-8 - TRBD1 TGTGCCAGCAGCTTTAACAGGGGCGTCTATGGCTACACCTTC CASSFNRGVYGYTF
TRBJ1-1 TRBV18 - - TGTGCCAGCTCACCGTCGGGGGAGGTTACTTTCTTT CASSPSGEVTFF